These T cell receptor beta chains were read from a single sample in a study of early T cells in non-severe SARS-CoV-2 infection. TCRdb itself ran the 5' RACE reads through MiXCR, one entry per CDR3 protein. The table lists 85,000 to 100,000 distinct CDR3 sequences, roughly 11% of them singletons. The material sequenced was whole blood. These receptor sequences come from an adult who was a healthcare worker with PCR-confirmed SARS-CoV-2 infection or an uninfected control (not recorded which). The CDR3 runs from the conserved cysteine through the conserved F or W. The D gene is left open where the match is weak. Where a row states a size, it is once, few, many or the class of an expanded clone; other rows omit it.

j_call v_call d_call clone_size cdr3_nt cdr3_aa
TRBJ1-1 TRBV29-1 TRBD1 - TGCAGCGTGGGACAGGGGCGAACTGAAGCTTTCTTT CSVGQGRTEAFF
TRBJ2-1 TRBV5-4 TRBD1 many TGTGCCAGCAGCTTGGCCCGGCGGGACAGGGGGCCCGGAAATGAGCAGTTCTTC CASSLARRDRGPGNEQFF
TRBJ2-1 TRBV2 TRBD2 many TGTGCCAGCAGATTTCTAGCGGGGGATTCCGATGAGCAGTTCTTC CASRFLAGDSDEQFF
TRBJ2-7 TRBV20-1 - - TGCAGTGCTAGAGTCGGTCCGGGGGAAGGATACGAGCAGTACTTC CSARVGPGEGYEQYF
TRBJ2-6 TRBV28 - many TGTGCCAGCAGTTCTATTACAGGCTCTGGGGCCAACGTCCTGACTTTC CASSSITGSGANVLTF
TRBJ1-1 TRBV7-3 - many TGTGCCAGCAGTTCCACAGGGTCTGAAGCTTTCTTT CASSSTGSEAFF
TRBJ2-3 TRBV9 TRBD2 - TGTGCCAGCAGCCCCCGGACTAGCGGGGTCACAGATACGCAGTATTTT CASSPRTSGVTDTQYF
TRBJ2-3 TRBV30 TRBD2 - TGTGCCTGGAGGACTAGCGGGGGCGGGGATACGCAGTATTTT CAWRTSGGGDTQYF
TRBJ2-3 TRBV18 - - TGTGCCAGCTCACCACCGGTGGATTACACAGATACGCAGTATTTT CASSPPVDYTDTQYF
TRBJ2-1 TRBV4-1 - many TGCGCCAGCAGCGGTAATGGTCAGGGGACGTTCTTC CASSGNGQGTFF
TRBJ1-5 TRBV29-1 - many TGCAGCGTTGAGGGAGGGAGCAATCAGCCCCAGCATTTT CSVEGGSNQPQHF
TRBJ2-3 TRBV29-1 - few TGCAGCGTTGAGTTAGGAGGTGGCACAGATACGCAGTATTTT CSVELGGGTDTQYF
TRBJ1-5 TRBV18 - few TGTGCCAGCTCGCAGGGTGTGAGCAATCAGCCCCAGCATTTT CASSQGVSNQPQHF
TRBJ2-7 TRBV20-1 - - TGCAGTGCTAGTTTCTACGGGTTACCCTCCTACGAGCAGTACTTC CSASFYGLPSYEQYF
TRBJ2-5 TRBV7-3 TRBD2 - TGTGCCAGCAGCTTAACACCTAGCGGGAGGGCCAGGGGGACCCAGTACTTC CASSLTPSGRARGTQYF
TRBJ2-3 TRBV7-2 TRBD1 few TGTGCCAGCAGCCCTCCCACAGGGGGCACAGATACGCAGTATTTT CASSPPTGGTDTQYF
TRBJ2-7 TRBV28 - few TGTGCCAGCAGTTTAGGGGGTGACGAGCAGTACTTC CASSLGGDEQYF
TRBJ2-7 TRBV7-2 - many TGTGCCAGCAGCCCCCCCCTCTACGAGCAGTACTTC CASSPPLYEQYF
TRBJ1-5 TRBV20-1 - many TGCAGTGCTAGTGAGGATAGCAATCAGCCCCAGCATTTT CSASEDSNQPQHF
TRBJ2-1 TRBV25-1 - many TGTGCCAGCAGTGAACCGCCAGGCTCCTACAATGAGCAGTTCTTC CASSEPPGSYNEQFF
TRBJ2-1 TRBV29-1 - many TGCAGCGTTGAAGAGTCGGGCGTTGAGCAGTTCTTC CSVEESGVEQFF
TRBJ1-6 TRBV28 - - TGTGCCAGCAGTCTTGATCTGGGGGCCACGGGCTATAATTCACCCCTCCACTTT CASSLDLGATGYNSPLHF
TRBJ2-7 TRBV6-5 - few TGTGCCAGCAGTTACCAACCGGACAGCCACTACGAGCAGTACTTC CASSYQPDSHYEQYF
TRBJ1-1 TRBV7-9 - - TGTGCCAGCAGCTTATTGGGACGGACCATGAACACTGAAGCTTTCTTT CASSLLGRTMNTEAFF
TRBJ1-2 TRBV20-1 - - TGCAGTACAATAGGGGGGTACTATGGCTACACCTTC CSTIGGYYGYTF
TRBJ2-3 TRBV18 - many TGTGCCAGCTCACCTGTTACATACAGGGCGGATACGCAGTATTTT CASSPVTYRADTQYF
TRBJ1-4 TRBV6-6 - - TGTGCCAGCAGTTACGCGGTCACAACTAATGAAAAACTGTTTTTT CASSYAVTTNEKLFF
TRBJ1-1 TRBV11-2 - - TGTGCCAGCAGGCGCCCGGGGACGAACACTGAAGCTTTCTTT CASRRPGTNTEAFF
TRBJ2-7 TRBV7-6 - - TGTGCCAGCAGCTTAGAAACGACGGTTCTCTCGGGGGAGCAGTACTTC CASSLETTVLSGEQYF
TRBJ2-7 TRBV5-1 - - TGCGCCAGCAGCACTGACGGGACCTACGAGCAGTACTTC CASSTDGTYEQYF
TRBJ2-5 TRBV2 - many TGTGCCAGCAGTGTTAATATCCAAGAGACCCAGTACTTC CASSVNIQETQYF
TRBJ2-5 TRBV6-6 - - TGTGCCAGCAGTTACCGGGACGCTAGTCAAGAGACCCAGTACTTC CASSYRDASQETQYF
TRBJ1-2 TRBV7-9 - few TGTGCCAGCAGCTTAGGTGGGGACTATGGCTACACCTTC CASSLGGDYGYTF
TRBJ2-1 TRBV29-1 - many TGCAGCGTTGAAGAAAAGAGGAATGAGCAGTTCTTC CSVEEKRNEQFF
TRBJ1-6 TRBV27 - few TGTGCCAGCAGTCTCTACGGAGGGAGGAATTCACCCCTCCACTTT CASSLYGGRNSPLHF